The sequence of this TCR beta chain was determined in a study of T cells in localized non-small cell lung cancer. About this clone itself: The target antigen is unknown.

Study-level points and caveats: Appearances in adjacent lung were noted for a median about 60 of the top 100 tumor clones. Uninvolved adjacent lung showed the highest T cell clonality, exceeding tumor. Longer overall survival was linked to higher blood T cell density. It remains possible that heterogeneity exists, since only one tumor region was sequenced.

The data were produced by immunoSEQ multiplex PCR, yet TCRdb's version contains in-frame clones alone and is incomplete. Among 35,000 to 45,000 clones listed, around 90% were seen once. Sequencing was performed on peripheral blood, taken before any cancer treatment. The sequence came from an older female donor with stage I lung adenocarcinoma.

The CDR3, as DNA: TGTGCCAGCAGCCCGGACAGGGATAGAGTACCCATAGATACGCAGTATTTT. It yields the protein CASSPDRDRVPIDTQYF. The gene calls are TRBV7-2 and TRBJ2-3, with 8 bases identical to TRBD1. After removal of 5 bases from V and 5 bases from J, the junction contained 15 bases not matched to a gene. The CDR3 runs to 17 residues. Germline loops: CDR1 SGHTA, CDR2 FQGNSA. The complete variable domain, with remaining parts taken from reference TRBV7-2 and TRBJ2-3, reads GAGVSQSPSNKVTEKGKDVELRCDPISGHTALYWYRQSLGQGLEFLIYFQGNSAPDKSGLPSDRFSAERTGGSVSTLTIQRTQQEDSAVYLCASSPDRDRVPIDTQYFGPGTRLTVL.